These T cell receptor beta chains were read from a single sample in a study of CD8 T cell repertoires and HIV-1 epitope variants. Here immunoSEQ multiplex PCR was the method, and the copy in TCRdb shows in-frame clones only, minus some. The table records some 6,000 clones, 55% to 70% of them present only once. For these TCRs, the target antigens are not known. Sequencing used cultured CD8+ T cells derived from PBMCs. The receptors come from a male donor with HIV. Each CDR3 is given with its conserved first and last residue. D genes are given only for firm matches. Clone sizes are given selectively: once, few, many, or a class where the clone is expanded.

v_gene	d_gene	len	abundance	j_gene	CDR3nt	CDR3aa
TRBV28	TRBD1	17	-	TRBJ2-1	TGTGCCAGCAGTTCCGGGACAGGGGGCTTCGGGGACAATGAGCAGTTCTTC	CASSSGTGGFGDNEQFF
TRBV27	-	17	-	TRBJ2-7	TGTGCCAGCAGTCACCTAGACGGGTCTGAGAGCTCCTACGAGCAGTACTTC	CASSHLDGSESSYEQYF
TRBV11-2	-	16	few	TRBJ2-5	TGTGCCAGCAGCTTAGATCTGACTGGGAGCGCAGAGACCCAGTACTTC	CASSLDLTGSAETQYF
TRBV6-1	TRBD1	15	-	TRBJ1-1	TGTGCCAGCAGTGAAGAGGGACAGATGAACACTGAAGCTTTCTTT	CASSEEGQMNTEAFF
TRBV19	-	16	-	TRBJ1-1	TGTGCCAGTACCTACACGGGGGGCAGCATGAACACTGAAGCTTTCTTT	CASTYTGGSMNTEAFF
TRBV7-9	TRBD1	16	-	TRBJ2-7	TGTGCCAGCAGCTTATTAAAGGCAGGGGGCGCCTACGAGCAGTACTTC	CASSLLKAGGAYEQYF
TRBV6-5	TRBD1	14	-	TRBJ1-6	TGTGCCAGCAGTTCCGGACAGGGAATTTCACCCCTCCACTTT	CASSSGQGISPLHF
TRBV28	-	13	-	TRBJ1-4	TGTGCCAGCAGACTACCCCGACCAGAAAAACTGTTTTTT	CASRLPRPEKLFF
TRBV28	-	12	-	TRBJ2-1	TGTGCCAGCAGTTTAGAGTACAATGAGCAGTTCTTC	CASSLEYNEQFF
TRBV4-2	-	15	-	TRBJ2-3	TGTGCCAGCAGCCAAGGGTGGGCCGAGACAGATACGCAGTATTTT	CASSQGWAETDTQYF
TRBV6-1	-	11	few	TRBJ2-1	TGTGCCAGCAGTAAATACAATGAGCAGTTCTTC	CASSKYNEQFF
TRBV9	TRBD2	15	few	TRBJ2-1	TGTGCCAGCAGCGTAGAGGGCGGGAGGAGGGGTGAGCAGTTCTTC	CASSVEGGRRGEQFF
TRBV11-3	TRBD1	15	-	TRBJ2-2	TGTGCCAGCAGCGCAGACAGGGGGAACACCGGGGAGCTGTTTTTT	CASSADRGNTGELFF
TRBV28	-	16	-	TRBJ1-4	TGTGCCAGCAGTTTACTAGTTGATTCAACTAATGAAAAACTGTTTTTT	CASSLLVDSTNEKLFF
TRBV9	-	14	few	TRBJ2-1	TGTGCCAGCAGCGTAGACGGACTAACCGGCGAGCAGTTCTTC	CASSVDGLTGEQFF
TRBV28	-	13	-	TRBJ2-3	TGTGCCAGCAGTTGGACAGCCGCAGATACGCAGTATTTT	CASSWTAADTQYF
TRBV11-2	-	17	-	TRBJ1-1	TGTGCCAGCAGCTTACACGGTCCGGGGGCGGGTGACACTGAAGCTTTCTTT	CASSLHGPGAGDTEAFF
TRBV28	TRBD1	14	-	TRBJ2-5	TGTGCCAGCAGTTCGGACAGGGGGGAGGAGACCCAGTACTTC	CASSSDRGEETQYF
TRBV6-1	-	14	few	TRBJ2-1	TGTGCCAGCAGTGAAACAGGGTCCCACCATGAGCAGTTCTTC	CASSETGSHHEQFF
TRBV4-3	TRBD1	14	-	TRBJ1-3	TGCGCCAGCAGCCGTGACAGGGGACGAAACACCATATATTTT	CASSRDRGRNTIYF
TRBV4-2	-	15	-	TRBJ1-5	TGTGCCAGCAGCCAAGATTGGCGGAGCAATCAGCCCCAGCATTTT	CASSQDWRSNQPQHF
TRBV6-4	TRBD2	16	-	TRBJ2-3	TGTGCCAGCAGTGACTCAACTAGCGGGGGGGCAGATACGCAGTATTTT	CASSDSTSGGADTQYF
TRBV19	-	14	-	TRBJ1-1	TGTGCCAGTACCCCCGGGGGTGCCAACACTGAAGCTTTCTTT	CASTPGGANTEAFF
TRBV7-2	-	11	few	TRBJ2-7	TGTGCCAGCAGCCTGCAAGCGGGGCAGTACTTC	CASSLQAGQYF
TRBV11-2	TRBD2	16	-	TRBJ2-7	TGTGCCAGCAGCCCGGCTAGCGGGGGCGCATCCTACGAGCAGTACTTC	CASSPASGGASYEQYF
TRBV11-1	-	14	-	TRBJ2-5	TGTGCCAGCAGCTGGGGGACGGAAGAAGAGACCCAGTACTTC	CASSWGTEEETQYF
TRBV9	-	14	once	TRBJ1-4	TGTGCCAGCACCTCGGGGGCGAAGAATGAAAAACTGTTTTTT	CASTSGAKNEKLFF
TRBV27	TRBD1	14	-	TRBJ1-2	TGTGCCAGCAGTGCGACAGGGGGCTTTGGCGGCTACACCTTC	CASSATGGFGGYTF
TRBV14	TRBD1	16	-	TRBJ1-2	TGTGCCAGCAGCCAGTACCAGACAGGGGGCTACTATGGCTACACCTTC	CASSQYQTGGYYGYTF
TRBV9	-	12	-	TRBJ2-3	TGTGCCAGCACCCTAATTAACCCAGGGGCGTATTTT	CASTLINPGAYF
TRBV27	-	13	-	TRBJ2-3	TGTGCCAGCTCCGGGCCCCGGACAGATACGCAGTATTTT	CASSGPRTDTQYF
TRBV9	TRBD1	14	-	TRBJ2-5	TGTGCCAGCAGCGTCTGGGACAGCCAAGAGACCCAGTACTTC	CASSVWDSQETQYF
TRBV28	TRBD1	17	-	TRBJ2-3	TGTGCCAGCAGTTTATTTGCAGGGGGCGAGCTTGCAGATACGCAGTATTTT	CASSLFAGGELADTQYF
TRBV28	-	12	-	TRBJ2-1	TGTGCCAGCAGTCTGGAGTACAATGAGCAGTTCTTC	CASSLEYNEQFF
TRBV11-2	-	13	few	TRBJ1-1	TGTGCCAGCAGCTTGGGGGCTCCACGCGAAGCTTTCTTT	CASSLGAPREAFF
TRBV5-6	-	14	few	TRBJ1-3	TGTGCCAGCAGCGAGACCCCGTCTGGAAACACCATATATTTT	CASSETPSGNTIYF
TRBV7-9	-	15	-	TRBJ2-3	TGTGCCAGCAGCCTCCCCCGGGGTCCGGGAGATACGCAGTATTTT	CASSLPRGPGDTQYF
TRBV5-1	-	14	-	TRBJ2-1	TGCGCCAGCAGCGCGGGAACTAGTCTCAATGAGCAGTTCTTC	CASSAGTSLNEQFF
TRBV5-8	-	13	-	TRBJ1-2	TGTGCCAGCAGCTTGCTAAACAACTATGGCTACACCTTC	CASSLLNNYGYTF
TRBV5-4	TRBD1	15	few	TRBJ1-1	TGTGCCAGCAGCTTGAGGGACAGGGGGCCCACTGAAGCTTTCTTT	CASSLRDRGPTEAFF
TRBV19	TRBD1	13	-	TRBJ1-2	TGTGCCAGTACCCCTGACAGGGGATGGGGCTACACCTTC	CASTPDRGWGYTF
TRBV11-2	TRBD1	15	few	TRBJ2-7	TGTGCCAGCAGCTTAGAGGCAGGGGGCTACTACGAGCAGTACTTC	CASSLEAGGYYEQYF
TRBV4-1	-	14	-	TRBJ1-1	TGCGCCAGCAGCCAATCGGGTGGGGTCACTGAAGCTTTCTTT	CASSQSGGVTEAFF
TRBV7-2	TRBD1	15	-	TRBJ1-1	TGTGCCAGCAGCCCGAGACAGGGCTCGAACACTGAAGCTTTCTTT	CASSPRQGSNTEAFF
TRBV13	-	16	-	TRBJ1-2	TGCGCCAGCAGCCAAGATCCCCCAGACTTGGACTATGGCTACACCTTC	CASSQDPPDLDYGYTF
TRBV5-1	TRBD1	16	-	TRBJ1-6	TGCGCCAGCAGTTCGACCGGGACAGGCACTGGATCACCCCTCCACTTT	CASSSTGTGTGSPLHF
TRBV5-1	-	15	-	TRBJ2-3	TGCGCCAGCAGCTTCGACTCTCCTAGCACAGATACGCAGTATTTT	CASSFDSPSTDTQYF
TRBV6-1	TRBD1	15	-	TRBJ2-7	TGTGCCAGCAGCCAACCGGGACAGGGGGCCGGCGAGCAGTACTTC	CASSQPGQGAGEQYF
TRBV27	TRBD2	15	-	TRBJ2-7	TGTGCCAGCAGTGACTGGACTAGCGGGAGCTACGAGCAGTACTTC	CASSDWTSGSYEQYF
TRBV7-8	-	17	-	TRBJ1-4	TGTGCCAGCAGCCCCCGACGGTTACTTGCAACTAATGAAAAACTGTTTTTT	CASSPRRLLATNEKLFF
TRBV28	-	16	once	TRBJ1-5	TGTGCCAGCAGACCATCCCGGGCAGGGGGCAATCAGCCCCAGCATTTT	CASRPSRAGGNQPQHF
TRBV10-3	TRBD1	14	once	TRBJ2-7	TGTGCCATCAGTGTGGAAGGACAGGGGGGCGAGCAGTACTTC	CAISVEGQGGEQYF
TRBV6-1	-	15	few	TRBJ1-1	TGTGCCAGCAGTTCCATGGGGACCGGGAGCACTGAAGCTTTCTTT	CASSSMGTGSTEAFF